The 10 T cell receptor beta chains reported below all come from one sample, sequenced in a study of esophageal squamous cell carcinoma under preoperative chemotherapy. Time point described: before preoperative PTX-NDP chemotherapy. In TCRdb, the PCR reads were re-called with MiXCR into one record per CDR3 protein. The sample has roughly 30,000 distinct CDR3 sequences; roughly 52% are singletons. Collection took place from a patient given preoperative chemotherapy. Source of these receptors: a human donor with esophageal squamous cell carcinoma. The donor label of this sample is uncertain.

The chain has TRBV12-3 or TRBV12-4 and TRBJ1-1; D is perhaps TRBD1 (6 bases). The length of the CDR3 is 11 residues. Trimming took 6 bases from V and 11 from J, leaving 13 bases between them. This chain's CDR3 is CASSIMRGAFF. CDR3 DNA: TGTGCCAGCAGCATCATGAGGGGGGCTTTCTTT.

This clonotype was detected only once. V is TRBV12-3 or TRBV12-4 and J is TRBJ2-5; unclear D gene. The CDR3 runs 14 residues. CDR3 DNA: TGTGCGGGTACCTCGCGCCGGGCCCAAGAGACCCAGTACTTC. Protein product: CAGTSRRAQETQYF.

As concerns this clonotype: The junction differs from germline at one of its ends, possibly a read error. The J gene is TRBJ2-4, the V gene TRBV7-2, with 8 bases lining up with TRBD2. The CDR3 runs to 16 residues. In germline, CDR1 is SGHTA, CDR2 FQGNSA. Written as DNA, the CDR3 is TGTGCCAGCAGGTTAGCGGGGCGCGGTGACCAAGAGACTCAGTACTTC. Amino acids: CASRLAGRGDQETQYF. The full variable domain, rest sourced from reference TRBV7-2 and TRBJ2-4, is GAGVSQSPSNKVTEKGKDVELRCDPISGHTALYWYRQSLGQGLEFLIYFQGNSAPDKSGLPSDRFSAERTGGSVSTLTIQRTQQEDSAVYLCASRLAGRGDQETQYFGAGTRLSVL.

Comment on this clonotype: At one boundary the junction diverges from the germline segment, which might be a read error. CDR3 DNA sequence: TGTGCCTGCGGCCCACAGGGGGGGCGTGGCACAGATACCCAGTACTTT. Encoded protein: CACGPQGGRGTDTQYF. The chain combines TRBV7-2 with TRBJ2-3, with a possible D match to TRBD1 (8 bases). This CDR3 spans 16 amino acids. CDR1 and CDR2 from the germline V gene are SGHTA and FQGNSA.

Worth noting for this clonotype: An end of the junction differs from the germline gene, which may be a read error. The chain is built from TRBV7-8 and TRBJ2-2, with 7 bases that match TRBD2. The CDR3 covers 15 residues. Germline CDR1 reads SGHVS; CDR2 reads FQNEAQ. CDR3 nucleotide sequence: TGTGCCAGCAGCTCGGGGGGACTCAGCACCGGGGCGCTGTATTTT. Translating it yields CASSSGGLSTGALYF.

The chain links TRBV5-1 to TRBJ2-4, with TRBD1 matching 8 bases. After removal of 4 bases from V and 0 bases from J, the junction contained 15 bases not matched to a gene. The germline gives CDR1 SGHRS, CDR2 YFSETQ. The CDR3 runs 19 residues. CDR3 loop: CASSAETGTGLLAKNIQYF. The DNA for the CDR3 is TGCGCCAGCAGCGCCGAAACCGGGACAGGACTATTAGCCAAAAACATTCAGTACTTC.

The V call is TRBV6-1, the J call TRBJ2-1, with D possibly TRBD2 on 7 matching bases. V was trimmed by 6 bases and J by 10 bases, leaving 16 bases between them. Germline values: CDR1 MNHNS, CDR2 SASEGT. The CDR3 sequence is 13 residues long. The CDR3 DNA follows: TGTGCCAGCAGGGGCGGGGGCCTCATGGAGCAGTTCTTC. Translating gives CASRGGGLMEQFF.

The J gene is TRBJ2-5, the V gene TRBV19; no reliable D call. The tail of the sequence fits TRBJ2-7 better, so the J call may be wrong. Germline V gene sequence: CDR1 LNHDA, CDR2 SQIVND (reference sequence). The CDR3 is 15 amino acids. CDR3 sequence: CASSPGAIPSYEQYF. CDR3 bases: TGTGCCAGTAGCCCAGGAGCGATCCCCTCCTACGAGCAGTACTTC.

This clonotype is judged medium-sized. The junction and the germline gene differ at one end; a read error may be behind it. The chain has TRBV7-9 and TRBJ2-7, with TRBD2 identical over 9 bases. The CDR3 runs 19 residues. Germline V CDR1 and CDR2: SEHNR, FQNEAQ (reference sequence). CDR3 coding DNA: TGTGCCAGCAGCTTGGCTGGTAGGCTCGGGACTAGCAACCCCTACGAGCCGTACTTC. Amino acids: CASSLAGRLGTSNPYEPYF. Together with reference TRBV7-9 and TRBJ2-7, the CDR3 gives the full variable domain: DTGVSQNPRHKITKRGQNVTFRCDPISEHNRLYWYRQTLGQGPEFLTYFQNEAQLEKSRLLSDRFSAERPKGSFSTLEIQRTEQGDSAMYLCASSLAGRLGTSNPYEPYFGPGTRLTVT.

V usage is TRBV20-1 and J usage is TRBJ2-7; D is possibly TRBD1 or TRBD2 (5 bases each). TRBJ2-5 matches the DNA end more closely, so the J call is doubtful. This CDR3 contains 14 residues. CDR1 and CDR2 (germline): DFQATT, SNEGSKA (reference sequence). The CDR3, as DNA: TGCAGTGCTAGTCCTGGGGGTTGGCAAGAGACCCAGTACTTC. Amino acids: CSASPGGWQETQYF.